A selection of T cell receptor beta chains follows, all from one sample in a study of cytomegalovirus exposure and HLA in healthy donors. Data came from immunoSEQ multiplex PCR; TCRdb stores just in-frame clones and leaves some out. This sample has some 120,000 clones, with roughly four fifths found just once. Material: PBMCs. The source is a man aged 35-49 years in good health and CMV-seronegative. Both conserved end residues are part of each CDR3. The order of the fields is clone size, J gene, D gene, V gene, CDR3 DNA, CDR3 protein. The D gene is left open where the match is weak. A row's size may be missing; if present it is once, few, many or a size class.

. TRBJ1-3 TRBD1 TRBV6-5 TGTGCCAGCAGTTACTCGTGGGACAGGGGAAACACCATATATTTT CASSYSWDRGNTIYF
. TRBJ1-2 TRBD1 TRBV18 TGTGCCAGCTCAACCAAGACAGGGGGCGACTATGGCTACACCTTC CASSTKTGGDYGYTF
. TRBJ2-2 TRBD1 TRBV7-7 TGTGCTAGCAGCTTCGAACCGGGACAGACGATCGGGGAGCTGTTTTTT CASSFEPGQTIGELFF
. TRBJ2-7 TRBD1 TRBV6-1 TGTGCCAGCAGTCCGGACAGGGCGGCCTACGAGCAGTACTTC CASSPDRAAYEQYF
. TRBJ2-2 . TRBV5-1 TGCGCCAGCAATACAGGGCAAACCGGGGAGCTGTTTTTT CASNTGQTGELFF
. TRBJ2-1 TRBD1 TRBV5-1 TGCGCCAGCAGCTTGCAACCCGGGACAGGCTACAATGAGCAGTTCTTC CASSLQPGTGYNEQFF
few TRBJ2-7 TRBD1 TRBV30 TGTGCCTGGAACAGGGGCACTAACTCCTACGAGCAGTACTTC CAWNRGTNSYEQYF
. TRBJ2-1 TRBD2 TRBV12-5 TGTGCTAGTGGTTTGGCTTTAGCGGGAGGGGCCCCTGAGCAGTTCTTC CASGLALAGGAPEQFF
. TRBJ2-5 TRBD1 TRBV4-1 TGCGCCAGCAGCCAAGGGACAGGGTGGGAGACCCAGTACTTC CASSQGTGWETQYF
once TRBJ2-1 . TRBV5-1 TGCGCCAGCAGCTTGGACGGAGACCTTTCGTACAATGAGCAGTTCTTC CASSLDGDLSYNEQFF
. TRBJ1-1 TRBD1 TRBV7-9 TGTGCCAGCAGCCGACAGGGGTTTGGTGAAGCTTTCTTT CASSRQGFGEAFF
. TRBJ1-2 . TRBV11-2 TGTGCCAGCAGCCCTGTTCCCGACAGACAGAACTATGGCTACACCTTC CASSPVPDRQNYGYTF
. TRBJ2-3 TRBD2 TRBV11-2 TGTGCCAGCAGCTTAGGCTGGACTAGCGGCACAGATACGCAGTATTTT CASSLGWTSGTDTQYF
. TRBJ2-2 . TRBV2 TGTGCCAGCGGGTCTTCCGGGAGCGCCGGGGAGCTGTTTTTT CASGSSGSAGELFF
. TRBJ2-7 . TRBV4-2 TGTGCCAGCAGCCCCAGCGCCGAGGTATCCTACGAGCAGTACTTC CASSPSAEVSYEQYF
. TRBJ2-1 . TRBV5-4 TGTGCCAGCACAGAAGCTGGCGGGGCATACAATGAGCAGTTCTTC CASTEAGGAYNEQFF
. TRBJ2-7 TRBD2 TRBV2 TGTGCCAGCAGGGCACTAGCGGGGGCCTACTACGAGCAGTACTTC CASRALAGAYYEQYF
once TRBJ2-5 TRBD2 TRBV2 TGTGCCAGCAGTGACCCCGCCGGGATTAGCGGGAGGGTAGAGACCCAGTACTTC CASSDPAGISGRVETQYF
. TRBJ1-4 TRBD1 TRBV5-6 TGTGCCAGCAGCACCTGGACCTCAGCAGGGGGTAAAAAGCTGTTTTTT CASSTWTSAGGKKLFF
. TRBJ1-2 . TRBV6-5 TGTGCCAGCAGTTACTCGGCTGGGGCTGCTGGCTACACCTTC CASSYSAGAAGYTF
. TRBJ2-3 TRBD2 TRBV5-1 TGCGCCAGCAGCTTCTCTAGCGGGGGGGCCTCGGATACGCAGTATTTT CASSFSSGGASDTQYF
. TRBJ2-7 . TRBV30 TGTGCCTGGACTAGACAGTCCTACGAGCAGTACTTC CAWTRQSYEQYF
. TRBJ2-5 . TRBV18 TGTGCCAGCTCGCCCTTAGGGGCCCAAGAGACCCAGTACTTC CASSPLGAQETQYF
. TRBJ2-7 TRBD2 TRBV18 TGTGCCAGCTCACTAGACGCGGGGGGCGACCTCGAGCAGTACTTC CASSLDAGGDLEQYF
. TRBJ2-7 TRBD1 TRBV6-5 TGTGCCAGCAGTTACCTTACAGGGGCCTACGAGCAGTACTTC CASSYLTGAYEQYF
. TRBJ2-1 TRBD2 TRBV2 TGTGCCAGCAGTGACTTCCGGACTAGCGGCTACAATGAGCAGTTCTTC CASSDFRTSGYNEQFF
. TRBJ2-2 . TRBV5-1 TGCGCCAGCAGCTTGAACGGAGGCAACACCGGGGAGCTGTTTTTT CASSLNGGNTGELFF
. TRBJ1-2 . TRBV5-1 TGCGCCAGCAGCGCGCCTTCAGGGGATTATGGCTACACCTTC CASSAPSGDYGYTF
. TRBJ1-4 TRBD1 TRBV5-1 TGCGCCAGCAGCCCAGGGGACAGGGGTGAAAAACTGCTTTTT CASSPGDRGEKLLF
. TRBJ1-1 TRBD1 TRBV10-3 TGTGCCATCACTCAACAGGGGGCGGACACTGAAGCTTTCTTT CAITQQGADTEAFF
. TRBJ2-1 TRBD2 TRBV28 TGTGCCAGCAGTCCGAGCTTAGCGGGAGACAATGAGCAGTTCTTC CASSPSLAGDNEQFF
. TRBJ1-2 TRBD1 TRBV25-1 TGTGCCAGCAGGACTACAGGGGGTAGGGGCTACACCTTC CASRTTGGRGYTF
. TRBJ1-1 TRBD1 TRBV5-4 TGTGCCAGCAGGCCCGGTGCCCTACAGGGGACGAGCACTGAAGCTTTCTTT CASRPGALQGTSTEAFF
. TRBJ1-1 TRBD1 TRBV6-5 TGTGCCAGCAGCCGGGACAGGGGGCTTGCTGAAGCTTTCTTT CASSRDRGLAEAFF
. TRBJ2-3 . TRBV5-4 TGTGCCAGCACCTTGGGCAGGGTCCCAGATACGCAGTATTTT CASTLGRVPDTQYF
. TRBJ2-7 TRBD1 TRBV2 TGTGCCAGCGTAAAGGACAGGGGGAGCTACGAGCAGTACTTC CASVKDRGSYEQYF
. TRBJ1-5 . TRBV21-1 TGTGCCAGCAGCTCCACAGACAGGGCCAATCAGCCCCAGCATTTT CASSSTDRANQPQHF
. TRBJ2-7 TRBD1 TRBV19 TGTGCCAGTAGTGGACCCTCAGGGGGATACTACGAGCAGTACTTC CASSGPSGGYYEQYF
. TRBJ2-7 . TRBV6-6 TGTGCCAGCCGGGAGGGGACAGGGTATGCCTACGAGCAGTACTTC CASREGTGYAYEQYF
. TRBJ1-1 . TRBV14 TGTGCCAGCAGCGCGCACGTTAACACTGAAGCTTTCTTT CASSAHVNTEAFF